This TCR beta chain was identified in a study of response to subunit inactivated influenza vaccine. Notes on the study in general: It was the authors' suggestion that each seasonal influenza vaccination recruits few new T cells.

Details on this clonotype: As yet, its antigen is unknown.

J was trimmed by 7 bases and V by 0 bases; bases with no gene match: 5. Germline V gives CDR1 DFQATT, CDR2 SNEGSKA (reference sequence). The CDR3 covers 13 residues. TCRdb called the RT-PCR reads again in MiXCR, with one record for every CDR3 protein. Of approximately 570,000 distinct CDR3 sequences in the sample, 6% to 9% are singletons; the top ten hold 10% to 15%. The sample here was PBMCs from blood, taken around 25 months after vaccination. This clonotype originated in a man between 50 and 70 years old who received an inactivated influenza vaccine. The chain uses TRBV20-1 and TRBJ1-2; 7 bases fit TRBD1. The CDR3 DNA is TGCAGTGCTAGAGATCTGACAGGGCTTGGCTACACCTTC. It specifies CSARDLTGLGYTF.